These 10 T cell receptor beta chains were sequenced from one sample in a study of identifying expanded T cells in peripheral blood. TCRdb keeps only in-frame clones here, not all; method: immunoSEQ multiplex PCR. The top ten clones hold about 7% of a sample with about 82,000 clones, about 90% of them seen once. The sequenced sample was blood. These receptors all stem from a person aged 18 to 75 in good health.

The DNA of the CDR3 is TGTGCCAGCAGCCCCCCGGATAGGGGGTATAATTCACCCCTCCACTTT. Residues: CASSPPDRGYNSPLHF. This chain connects TRBV4-2 to TRBJ1-6; TRBD1 is a possible D gene (6 bases). V lost 4 bases, J lost 4 bases, and 14 bases lay in between. The germline gives CDR1 LGHNA, CDR2 YNFKEQ. This CDR3 spans 16 amino acids.

The J gene is TRBJ1-3, the V gene TRBV9, with 9 bases identical to TRBD1. The CDR3 loop spans 14 amino acids. Per germline, CDR1 SGDLS and CDR2 YYNGEE. Trimming at V came to 3 bases and at J to 8 bases, leaving 6 bases not matched to a gene. The CDR3 is CASSGGTGRDTIYF. CDR3 DNA sequence: TGTGCCAGCAGCGGGGGGACAGGGAGGGACACCATATATTTT. Filled out from reference TRBV9 and TRBJ1-3, the complete variable domain reads DSGVTQTPKHLITATGQRVTLRCSPRSGDLSVYWYQQSLDQGLQFLIQYYNGEERAKGNILERFSAQQFPDLHSELNLSSLELGDSALYFCASSGGTGRDTIYFGEGSWLTVV.

The chain has TRBV5-1 and TRBJ2-3; 9 nucleotides agree with TRBD1. V lost 0 bases to trimming and J lost 0 bases; unmatched junction nucleotides: 2. CDR1 and CDR2 (germline): SGHRS, YFSETQ. The CDR3 is 16 residues long. CDR3: CASSLGGTGSTDTQYF. The CDR3 coding sequence is TGCGCCAGCAGCTTGGGTGGGACAGGGAGCACAGATACGCAGTATTTT.

The J gene is TRBJ1-2, the V gene TRBV19, with 9 bases lining up with TRBD1. The CDR3 extends over 16 amino acids. The germline V gene encodes CDR1 LNHDA and CDR2 SQIVND (reference sequence). J gave up 2 bases and V 5 bases, and 9 bases lay outside the gene matches. DNA for the CDR3: TGTGCCAGTAGTCCCGGGACAGGGAAGAAAAACTATGGCTACACCTTC. It encodes CASSPGTGKKNYGYTF.

This chain links TRBV18 with TRBJ1-5; D perhaps matches TRBD1 (5 bases). CDR1 is KGHSH, CDR2 LQKENI, per germline. The CDR3 is 17 amino acids. V lost 1 base and J lost 0, with 13 bases in between. CDR3 residues: CASSPRDPRSSNQPQHF. As DNA, the CDR3 is TGTGCCAGCTCACCACGGGACCCCCGGAGTAGCAATCAGCCCCAGCATTTT. Variable domain in full (rest from reference TRBV18 and TRBJ1-5): NAGVMQNPRHLVRRRGQEARLRCSPMKGHSHVYWYRQLPEEGLKFMVYLQKENIIDESGMPKERFSAEFPKEGPSILRIQQVVRGDSAAYFCASSPRDPRSSNQPQHFGDGTRLSIL.

This chain joins TRBV2 and TRBJ1-2; D unresolved. Germline V gene lookup returns CDR1 SNHLY and CDR2 FYNNEI. The CDR3 totals 15 residues. V was shortened by 5 bases and J by 8 bases, with 21 bases between the two germline ends. The CDR3 spells CASSSGEGRVTGYTF. CDR3 coding DNA: TGTGCCAGCAGTTCCGGGGAGGGAAGGGTGACGGGCTACACCTTC.

In its sample, this clone was seen once. This chain uses TRBV6-5 with TRBJ1-5; 8 bases match TRBD1. Germline-derived CDR1 and CDR2 are MNHEY and SVGAGI. The CDR3 spans 14 residues. V lost 4 bases and J lost 7; bases outside the gene matches: 6. The CDR3 region is CASSSGTGGQPQHF. Written as DNA, the CDR3 is TGTGCCAGCAGTTCAGGGACAGGAGGGCAGCCCCAGCATTTT.

The chain couples TRBV5-1 to TRBJ2-3; TRBD2 agrees at 9 bases. Looked up from germline, CDR1 is SGHRS and CDR2 is YFSETQ. V gave up 4 bases and J gave up 4 bases; unmatched junction bases: 10. CDR3 length: 16 residues. The chain's CDR3 is CASSLPIAGAADTQYF. The CDR3 nucleotides read TGCGCCAGCAGCCTACCCATAGCGGGAGCGGCAGATACGCAGTATTTT.

This chain links TRBV5-6 with TRBJ2-1; D is uncertain. Trimming took 4 bases from V and 1 from J, leaving 12 bases between them. Germline V lookup: CDR1 SGHDT, CDR2 YYEEEE. The CDR3 runs to 15 residues. The CDR3 loop reads CASSRTPSSYNEQFF. CDR3 in DNA: TGTGCCAGCAGCCGGACCCCGTCATCCTACAATGAGCAGTTCTTC. Supplemented by reference TRBV5-6 and TRBJ2-1, the full variable domain reads DAGVTQSPTHLIKTRGQQVTLRCSPKSGHDTVSWYQQALGQGPQFIFQYYEEEERQRGNFPDRFSGHQFPNYSSELNVNALLLGDSALYLCASSRTPSSYNEQFFGPGTRLTVL.

The chain has TRBV5-1 and TRBJ2-3; D not certain. Germline CDR1 and CDR2: SGHRS and YFSETQ. This CDR3 has 13 amino acids. V gave up 5 bases and J gave up 3 bases, with 10 bases separating them. The CDR3 loop is CASREPSTDTQYF. The CDR3 region has the DNA TGCGCCAGCAGGGAACCGAGTACAGATACGCAGTATTTT.